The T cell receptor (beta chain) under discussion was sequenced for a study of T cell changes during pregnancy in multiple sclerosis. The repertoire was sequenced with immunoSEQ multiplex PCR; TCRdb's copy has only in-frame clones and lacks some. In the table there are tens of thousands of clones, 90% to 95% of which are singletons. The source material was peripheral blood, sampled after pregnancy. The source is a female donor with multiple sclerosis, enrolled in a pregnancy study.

CDR3 nucleotide sequence: TGTGCCAGCAGCTCATCTAGCGAACCATCTACCTACGAGCAGTACTTC. It is translated as CASSSSSEPSTYEQYF. This sequence joins TRBV13 and TRBJ2-7; D might be TRBD2 (6 bases). Germline V gene data show CDR1 as PRHDT and CDR2 as FYEKMQ (reference sequence). The CDR3 runs to 16 residues. Deletions cut 4 bases from V and 2 bases from J, with 18 bases between.